Detailed here is one T cell receptor (beta chain). What this receptor recognizes is not known. Within one base of it there is no much larger clone, and no base qualities were kept. The data originate from a study of shared T cell receptors in the human thymus (dated by TCRdb to the early 2020s). As for the study more broadly: The study investigated the way shared, self-reactive T-cell receptor alpha chains are produced in the human thymus.

The library was generated by the immunoSEQ multiplex PCR assay. As stored in TCRdb, this immuneACCESS dataset retains in-frame rearrangements with V and J assigned. A fraction of the clones does not appear; measured against another copy, unresolved V genes explain less than half of the discrepancy, and the remainder lacks a known reason. The sample table shows roughly 560,000 clones, and approximately 80% are seen once. The ten largest clones represent about 0.013% of the sample. V and J are truncated by 1 base and 5 bases respectively, leaving an intervening sequence of 12 bases. Inclusive of the bounding cysteine and phenylalanine, the CDR3 is 14 residues long. Only the CDR3 part of the read is kept: 42 bases, read in frame from the first base. The CDR1 and CDR2 encoded by the germline V gene (reference sequence) are GTSNPN and SVGIG. This sample was shared with a second study, whose subject was human thymus T cells. As the second paper documents: The donors were immunologically healthy infants in Finland who had open corrective cardiac surgery for congenital heart defects. The thymus tissue came from surgical resects taken out during corrective cardiac surgery. Biased V and J gene segment usage appeared to be present in both thymic and peripheral blood repertoires. Highly overlapping thymic TCR repertoires among unrelated individuals were reported in the related research. The study characterized TCR alpha and beta repertoires from fewer than ten infant thymus samples and a few related peripheral blood samples. Donor ages ranging from about 7 to 250 days were recorded, and about six male and a couple of female infants were included in the cohort. Thymocytes were mechanically released from the tissue and were stored as pellets of roughly 10-32 million cells at -70 degrees C. Genomic DNA was extracted from frozen cell pellets with a QIAsymphony instrument. The immunoSEQ multiplex PCR assay was used to amplify the TCRB and TCRAD loci from a standardized quantity of quality-controlled genomic DNA. Amplicons spanned the V(D)J region at a length sufficient to cover the CDR3 and identify V and J genes. The commercial immunoSEQ service was used to sequence amplicons on an Illumina platform. Primer bias and sequencing errors were corrected as previously described, and TCRAD and TCRB were defined on the basis of the IMGT database. Analysis of the repertoires was done with immunoSEQ Analyzer 3.0 and VDJTools and included basic statistics, V/J segment usage, diversity estimates, rarefaction and pairwise overlap. Chao1, ChaoE, Efron-Thisted, Shannon and inverse Simpson indices were used to estimate diversity, which was also estimated on datasets down-sampled to the smallest sample. Repertoire overlap was determined by strict matching of CDR3 nucleotide sequence, V gene and J gene, and Jaccard-based multidimensional scaling clustering was applied. Thymus samples yielded on average around 810,000 unique TCRB clonotypes, compared with 80,000 to 85,000 from blood samples.

Sequencing was done on a sample of thymocytes. The chain links TRBV30 with TRBJ1-5; possibly the D gene is TRBD1, per 6 matching bases. This clonotype was obtained from a boy less than two years old with a congenital heart defect. Donor details come from another sample of the same person, matched by shared clones. The DNA sequence is as follows: TGTGCCTGGAGTGGAAGGGGGGGCTATCAGCCCCAGCATTTT. Translated, this gives CAWSGRGGYQPQHF.